This record looks at one TCR beta chain sequence and its context. Its target is unknown. The CDR3 sequence is 14 residues long. Trimming removed 4 bases at V and 4 bases at J, with 11 bases between. The V gene's germline CDR1 is SEHNR and CDR2 FQNEAQ (reference sequence). TCRbeta libraries were built with three rounds of nested PCR, modified from ARM-PCR. TCRdb recomputed calls from the multiplex PCR reads with MiXCR, one row per CDR3 protein. The table lists some 100,000 distinct CDR3 sequences, 60% to 80% of them singletons. The template was RNA from unsorted bulk tissue. The normal lung tissue was taken more than 3 cm from the tumor edge. The data originate from a study of tumor and adjacent non-tumor tissue in lung cancer. Across the study: Patients comprised 12 adenocarcinoma, a couple of squamous cell carcinoma and 1 small cell lung cancer. On average, productive TCRbeta reads reached roughly 3.9 million per sample. General observations from the study: Tumor repertoires had a smaller top 100 clone share than normal lung.

The chain couples TRBV7-9 to TRBJ2-1; D ambiguous. The TCR was taken from a man under 40 with non-small cell lung cancer. The sequenced material came from distant non-tumor lung tissue. CDR3 protein: CASSSGGIYNEQFF. Written as DNA, the CDR3 is TGTGCCAGCAGCTCCGGTGGCATTTACAATGAGCAGTTCTTC.